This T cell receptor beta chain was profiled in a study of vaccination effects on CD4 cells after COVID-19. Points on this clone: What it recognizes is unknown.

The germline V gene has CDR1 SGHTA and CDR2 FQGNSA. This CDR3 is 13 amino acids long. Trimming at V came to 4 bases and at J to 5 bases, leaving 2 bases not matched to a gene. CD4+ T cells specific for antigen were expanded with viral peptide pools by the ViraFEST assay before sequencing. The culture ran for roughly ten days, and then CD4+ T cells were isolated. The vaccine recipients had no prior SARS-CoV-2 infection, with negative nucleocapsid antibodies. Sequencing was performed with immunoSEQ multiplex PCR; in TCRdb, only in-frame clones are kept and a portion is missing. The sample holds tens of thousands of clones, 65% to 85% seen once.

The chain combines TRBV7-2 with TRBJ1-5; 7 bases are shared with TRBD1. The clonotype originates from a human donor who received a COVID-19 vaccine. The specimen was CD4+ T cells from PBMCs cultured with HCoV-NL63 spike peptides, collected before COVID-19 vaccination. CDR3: CASSWDSDQPQHF. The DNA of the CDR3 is TGTGCCAGCAGCTGGGACAGTGATCAGCCCCAGCATTTT.